Shown below are 24 T cell receptor beta chains from a single sample sequenced in a study of shared clonotypes between healthy human individuals. Profiled with immunoSEQ multiplex PCR; TCRdb holds only in-frame clones, not every one. The sample consists of about 680,000 clones, more than 70% of them appearing once. Sample: memory CD4+ T cells sorted from blood. Specified subset: CD45RA-negative fraction. All receptors derive from a woman under 40 in good health.

V is TRBV10-1 and J is TRBJ1-1; D not certain. V lost 0 bases to trimming and J lost 9 bases, with 8 bases between them. This CDR3 spans 12 amino acids. CDR1 and CDR2 from the germline V gene are WNHNN and SYGVQD (reference sequence). This CDR3 is CASSESGGKAFF. The CDR3, as DNA: TGCGCCAGCAGTGAGTCGGGAGGGAAAGCTTTCTTT.

The CDR3 sequence: CASSFGASGTYEQYF. The CDR3 DNA sequence: TGTGCCAGCAGCTTCGGGGCTAGCGGAACCTACGAGCAGTACTTC. This chain connects TRBV5-6 to TRBJ2-7, with 7 bases aligning to TRBD2. Germline V gene sequence: CDR1 SGHDT, CDR2 YYEEEE. The CDR3 contains 15 residues. J was trimmed by 2 bases and V by 2 bases; bases with no gene match: 7.

The chain uses TRBV7-2 and TRBJ2-2; TRBD2 is a possible D gene (5 bases). The germline gives CDR1 SGHTA, CDR2 FQGNSA. V was clipped by 3 bases and J by 5 bases, with 13 bases between them. The CDR3 has 15 amino acids. The CDR3 DNA sequence: TGTGCCAGCAGCTTCGCGGGTCTAGTAACCGGGGAGCTGTTTTTT. This codes for CASSFAGLVTGELFF.

V usage is TRBV19 and J usage is TRBJ2-5, with D possibly TRBD1 on 5 matching bases. The end of the DNA fits TRBJ2-7 better, so the J call may be wrong. The CDR3 has 13 amino acids. Germline V gives CDR1 LNHDA, CDR2 SQIVND (reference sequence). CDR3 amino acids: CATKGQAIYEQYF. The CDR3 nucleotides are TGTGCCACCAAGGGGCAGGCGATCTACGAGCAGTACTTC.

The chain has TRBV7-6 and TRBJ1-1; 7 nucleotides match TRBD1. Germline CDR1 and CDR2: SGHVS and FNYEAQ. This CDR3 has 13 amino acids. V was clipped by 4 bases and J by 7 bases; unmatched bases: 6. The CDR3 is CASSSLRGGEAFF. The CDR3 DNA reads TGTGCCAGCAGCTCCCTCAGGGGGGGTGAAGCTTTCTTT.

Remarks on this clone: This may stem from a read error, because a much larger clone lies one nucleotide away. At the DNA level, this CDR3 is encoded by other sequences in the same sample as well. The V call is TRBV2, the J call TRBJ1-5; tentative D call: TRBD1 (6 bases). Germline V gives CDR1 SNHLY, CDR2 FYNNEI. CDR3 length: 16 amino acids. V shed 5 bases and J shed 0 bases, with 14 bases lying between them. DNA for the CDR3: TGTGCCAGCAGTCCCGGGACAACCTATAGCAATCAGCCCCAGCATTTT. It encodes CASSPGTTYSNQPQHF.

The rearrangement uses TRBV6-1 and TRBJ2-5, with 9 bases identical to TRBD1. Trimming cost V 3 bases and J 1 base; bases outside gene matches: 3. The CDR3 has 15 amino acids. CDR1 and CDR2 from the germline V gene are MNHNS and SASEGT. The CDR3 region is CASSDPTGGQETQYF. CDR3 bases: TGTGCCAGCAGTGACCCGACAGGGGGCCAAGAGACCCAGTACTTC.

This clone was seen a few times. The chain has TRBV5-1 and TRBJ2-7, with TRBD1 identical over 8 bases. Germline V gene data show CDR1 as SGHRS and CDR2 as YFSETQ. J gave up 6 bases and V 0 bases, and 8 bases lay outside the gene matches. CDR3 length: 15 amino acids. The CDR3 sequence: CASSLGLDRVSEQYF. CDR3 DNA sequence: TGCGCCAGCAGCTTGGGCCTGGACAGGGTAAGCGAGCAGTACTTC.

V is TRBV7-8 and J is TRBJ2-1; TRBD2 might be the D (6 bases). In germline, CDR1 is SGHVS, CDR2 FQNEAQ. The V end lost 4 bases, the J end lost 9 bases, and 16 bases lay between the germline ends. CDR3 length: 14 amino acids. The CDR3 region is CASSSFRDFGEQFF. CDR3 sequence (DNA): TGTGCCAGCAGCTCTTTCCGGGACTTCGGTGAGCAGTTCTTC.

This clone was counted between two and nine times. J is TRBJ2-7 and V is TRBV27; D is uncertain. Germline-derived CDR1 and CDR2 are MNHEY and SMNVEV (reference sequence). V was pared by 3 bases and J by 4 bases, with 13 bases between. The CDR3 runs 14 residues. In nucleotides, the CDR3 is TGTGCCAGCAGTTTTAGCCCTACTCGTTACGAGCAGTACTTC. Encoded protein: CASSFSPTRYEQYF.

This chain connects TRBV5-1 to TRBJ2-1, with unresolved D. This CDR3 spans 14 amino acids. CDR1 is SGHRS and CDR2 is YFSETQ in the germline V gene. Trimming took 5 bases from V and 5 from J, leaving 14 bases between them. The CDR3 DNA reads TGCGCCAGCAGAGACCCATCGGGCGACAATGAGCAGTTCTTC. It codes for CASRDPSGDNEQFF. The entire variable domain, with the rest obtained from reference TRBV5-1 and TRBJ2-1, is as follows: KAGVTQTPRYLIKTRGQQVTLSCSPISGHRSVSWYQQTPGQGLQFLFEYFSETQRNKGNFPGRFSGRQFSNSRSEMNVSTLELGDSALYLCASRDPSGDNEQFFGPGTRLTVL.

The V gene is TRBV18, the J gene TRBJ2-1; D not resolved. The germline gives CDR1 KGHSH, CDR2 LQKENI. Trimming took off 6 bases at V and 0 bases at J, with 12 bases between the two ends. CDR3 length: 15 residues. Written as DNA, the CDR3 is TGTGCCAGCTCGGATACAGCTCACTCCTACAATGAGCAGTTCTTC. As protein: CASSDTAHSYNEQFF.

The rearrangement joins TRBV2 to TRBJ2-1; 12 bases align to TRBD2. The CDR3 totals 16 residues. CDR1 SNHLY and CDR2 FYNNEI come from the germline V gene. The trim removed 6 bases at V and 6 bases at J, leaving 9 bases unmatched. CDR3 residues: CASRARTSGIRNEQFF. CDR3 nucleotides: TGTGCCAGCAGGGCCAGGACTAGCGGGATTCGCAATGAGCAGTTCTTC.

This clone was observed a few times. The chain employs TRBV23-1 and TRBJ1-5; D not resolved. TRBV23-1 is placed among ORFs of uncertain function. V was shortened by 0 bases and J by 5 bases, with 14 bases between the two germline ends. The CDR3 runs to 16 residues. CDR3 in amino acids: CASSQSARRRHQPQHF. The CDR3 DNA follows: TGCGCCAGCAGTCAATCGGCACGGAGGAGGCATCAGCCCCAGCATTTT.

This chain joins TRBV7-9 and TRBJ1-4; 9 bases are shared with TRBD1. The V gene's germline CDR1 is SEHNR and CDR2 FQNEAQ (reference sequence). This CDR3 has 16 residues. After removal of 4 bases from V and 6 bases from J, the junction contained 9 bases not matched to a gene. This CDR3 is CASSSPTRDRDEKLFF. The CDR3 DNA follows: TGTGCCAGCAGCTCCCCAACCCGGGACAGGGATGAAAAACTGTTTTTT.

The genes are TRBV10-1 and TRBJ2-7, with 8 bases identical to TRBD2. With 6 bases clipped from V and 3 bases from J, the junction kept 7 bases outside the gene matches. Germline lookup yields CDR1 WNHNN and CDR2 SYGVQD (reference sequence). The CDR3 is 14 residues long. The CDR3 bases are TGCGCCAGCAGGGGTGTAGCGGGACTCTACGAGCAGTACTTC. It encodes CASRGVAGLYEQYF.

The chain has TRBV11-2 and TRBJ2-2; D uncertain. Looked up from germline, CDR1 is SGHAT and CDR2 is FQNNGV. The germline V and J ends were trimmed by 0 bases and 0 bases, with 8 bases remaining between them. This CDR3 spans 16 amino acids. The CDR3 DNA reads as TGTGCCAGCAGCTTAGACTGGAAGGCGAACACCGGGGAGCTGTTTTTT. It codes for CASSLDWKANTGELFF. The variable domain in full, with the rest retrieved from reference TRBV11-2 and TRBJ2-2, is EAGVAQSPRYKIIEKRQSVAFWCNPISGHATLYWYQQILGQGPKLLIQFQNNGVVDDSQLPKDRFSAERLKGVDSTLKIQPAKLEDSAVYLCASSLDWKANTGELFFGEGSRLTVL.

The V and J genes are TRBV29-1 and TRBJ2-2; 9 bases match TRBD1. Germline loops: CDR1 SQVTM, CDR2 ANQGSEA. The junction had 2 bases not matched to a gene; V was cut back by 2 bases and J by 1 base. The CDR3 is made up of 15 amino acids. CDR3 DNA: TGCAGCGTTGAATGGGGACAGGGGAACACCGGGGAGCTGTTTTTT. Translation gives CSVEWGQGNTGELFF.

This clone was seen a few times. V usage is TRBV29-1 and J usage is TRBJ1-2; D not resolved. The ends were cut back, 0 bases at V and 6 bases at J, with 14 bases in the middle. The CDR3 is 14 amino acids. Per germline, CDR1 SQVTM and CDR2 ANQGSEA. In DNA form, the CDR3 reads TGCAGCGTTGAAGATCGTGGTAAAGGGAATGGCTACACCTTC. Residues: CSVEDRGKGNGYTF.

The chain links TRBV5-4 to TRBJ2-5, with unresolved D. Trimming cost V 4 bases and J 0 bases, with 13 bases left between them. In germline, CDR1 is SGHNT, CDR2 YYREEE (reference sequence). The CDR3 is 15 residues long. DNA of the CDR3: TGTGCCAGCAGCGCGAAGGCTGCGGACCAAGAGACCCAGTACTTC. Translation: CASSAKAADQETQYF.

The V and J genes are TRBV2 and TRBJ2-7; TRBD1 matches at 9 bases. In germline, CDR1 is SNHLY, CDR2 FYNNEI. The V segment lost 6 bases and the J segment 4 bases; nucleotides outside the gene matches: 7. This CDR3 is built from 14 residues. The CDR3 region is CASRIQGAVYEQYF. The CDR3 DNA is TGTGCCAGCAGAATACAGGGGGCGGTGTACGAGCAGTACTTC.

The chain employs TRBV6-6 and TRBJ1-3, with D unresolved. V lost 5 bases, J lost 1 base, and 6 bases lay in between. This CDR3 comprises 13 residues. Per the germline V gene, CDR1 is MNHNY and CDR2 is SVGAGI (reference sequence). The CDR3 region has the DNA TGTGCCAGCAGTCGCGGTTCTGGAAACACCATATATTTT. Protein: CASSRGSGNTIYF.

This clone appeared a single time. V gene TRBV12-2 combines with J gene TRBJ1-1; the table's D call, TRBD1, has no DNA check behind it. TRBV12-2 is a documented pseudogene. The length of the CDR3 is 15 residues. CDR3 in amino acids: CASRPNDRVTPEAFF. Here the CDR3 DNA reads TGTGCAAGTCGCCCTAACGACAGGGTGACCCCTGAAGCTTTCTTT.

The rearrangement joins TRBV11-2 to TRBJ2-7; TRBD2 is a possible D gene (6 bases). This CDR3 spans 15 amino acids. From germline, CDR1 is SGHAT and CDR2 FQNNGV. The ends were cut back, 1 base at V and 1 base at J, with 11 bases in the middle. CDR3 protein: CASSLGGLISYEQYF. In DNA, the CDR3 is TGTGCCAGCAGCTTAGGGGGACTTATTTCCTACGAGCAGTACTTC.